This is a list of T cell receptor beta chains from one sample in a study of beta chain features in type 1 diabetes. Sequencing was performed with immunoSEQ multiplex PCR; in TCRdb, only in-frame clones are kept and a portion is missing. The sample includes 620,000 or so clones, about 16% of them seen just once. Sequenced: naive CD4+ T cells from blood. Receptors originate from a man between 18 and 29 years old in good health. Both conserved end residues are part of each CDR3. The order of the fields is V gene, J gene, clone size, D gene, CDR3 DNA, CDR3 protein. The D gene is left open where the match is weak. Clone size appears in some rows only: once, few, many, or a class for an expanded clone.

>TRBV19|TRBJ1-6|.|.
TGTGCCAGTAGTACCTTTACGACGAGCTCCTATAATTCACCCCTCCACTTT
CASSTFTTSSYNSPLHF
>TRBV7-3|TRBJ2-5|.|.
TGTGCCAGCAGCTTCTATCAGCAAGAGACCCAGTACTTC
CASSFYQQETQYF
>TRBV4-3|TRBJ1-5|.|.
TGCGCCAGCAGCCAAGCTCCCTCTGGTAATCAGCCCCAGCATTTT
CASSQAPSGNQPQHF
>TRBV28|TRBJ1-1|.|.
TGTGCCAGCACCCCAGGGGACAAAGTAAACACTGAAGCTTTCTTT
CASTPGDKVNTEAFF
>TRBV30|TRBJ1-1|.|.
TGTGCCTGGCCCGGACTCACTGAAGCTTTCTTT
CAWPGLTEAFF
>TRBV4-3|TRBJ1-1|.|.
TGCGCCAGCAGCCAAGAACTGAAGGGGCGCACTGAAGCTTTCTTT
CASSQELKGRTEAFF
>TRBV27|TRBJ1-2|once|.
TGTGCCAGCAGTCCCTCGGACGTTACCATCTATGGCTACACCTTC
CASSPSDVTIYGYTF
>TRBV5-1|TRBJ2-7|few|TRBD1
TGCGCCAGCAGCTCACAGGGGGCCGTGGACGAGCAGTACTTC
CASSSQGAVDEQYF
>TRBV10-3|TRBJ2-1|.|.
TGTGCCACCCATACGGAGATTACGTGGGAGCAGTTCTTC
CATHTEITWEQFF
>TRBV7-2|TRBJ2-1|.|TRBD1
TGTGCCAGCAGCCTCAGACGGGACAGGGTCCGAGAAGAGCAGTTCTTC
CASSLRRDRVREEQFF
>TRBV27|TRBJ2-1|few|TRBD2
TGTGCCAGCAGTTACACTAGCGGGAGCTACAATGAGCAGTTCTTC
CASSYTSGSYNEQFF
>TRBV28|TRBJ1-5|.|.
TGTGCCAGCAGTTTATCGTGGGATCAGCCCCAGCATTTT
CASSLSWDQPQHF
>TRBV2|TRBJ2-1|.|TRBD2
TGTGCCAGCGCGGGACTAGCGCCGTTCTTC
CASAGLAPFF
>TRBV13|TRBJ1-2|few|.
TGTGCCAGCAGCCGAGCTAACTATGGCTACACCTTC
CASSRANYGYTF
>TRBV28|TRBJ1-6|few|.
TGTGCCAGCAGTTTTTCAGGGGTCTCCTATAATTCACCCCTCCACTTT
CASSFSGVSYNSPLHF
>TRBV28|TRBJ2-7|few|.
TGTGCCAGCCTCGGGACGGCTGCGGAGCAGTACTTC
CASLGTAAEQYF
>TRBV27|TRBJ1-4|.|.
TGTGCCAGCAGTTCCTCCGACAGACCAACTAATGAAAAACTGTTTTTT
CASSSSDRPTNEKLFF
>TRBV18|TRBJ2-7|few|.
TGTGCCAGCTCACCATTAGCAGGGGCCGGAAACGAGCAGTACTTC
CASSPLAGAGNEQYF
>TRBV18|TRBJ1-2|.|.
TGTGCCAGCTCACCACCTATAGCCGTCGGATATGGCTACACCTTC
CASSPPIAVGYGYTF
>TRBV19|TRBJ1-5|.|.
TGTGCCAGTAAGGTCGAGGGGCTCAATCAGCCCCAGCATTTT
CASKVEGLNQPQHF
>TRBV10-3|TRBJ2-6|.|.
TGTGCCATCAGTGCCTACTCTGGGGCCAACGTCCTGACTTTC
CAISAYSGANVLTF
>TRBV5-1|TRBJ2-5|.|TRBD2
TGCGCCAGCAGCTTGGCAAGGCGGGAGGGGACAGAGACCCAGTACTTC
CASSLARREGTETQYF
>TRBV19|TRBJ1-3|.|.
TGTGCCAGTAGTATCCGACGGATCTCTGGAAACACCATATATTTT
CASSIRRISGNTIYF
>TRBV18|TRBJ1-5|.|TRBD1
TGTGCCAGCTCACCACAGGGGGCTGTTCTTCAGCCCCAGCATTTT
CASSPQGAVLQPQHF
>TRBV18|TRBJ2-7|few|TRBD1
TGTGCCAGCTCTCAGGACAGGGGTCAATACGAGCAGTACTTC
CASSQDRGQYEQYF
>TRBV9|TRBJ1-1|.|.
TGTGCCAGCAGCGTAGTGGGGGGCCGGAACACTGAAGCTTTCTTT
CASSVVGGRNTEAFF
>TRBV4-1|TRBJ1-5|few|.
TGCGCCAGCAGCCAAGACAGGATTAGCAATCAGCCCCAGCATTTT
CASSQDRISNQPQHF
>TRBV5-1|TRBJ2-7|few|TRBD2
TGCGCCAGCAGCTTCGTTAGTAGCGGGATCTACGAGCAGTACTTC
CASSFVSSGIYEQYF
>TRBV4-1|TRBJ2-7|.|.
TGCGCCAGCAGCCAACCCCCGAGCGGCCTCTACGAGCAGTACTTC
CASSQPPSGLYEQYF
>TRBV23-1|TRBJ2-1|few|.
TGCGCCAGCAGTCAATCGAGCAGGGTGTTTTACAATGAGCAGTTCTTC
CASSQSSRVFYNEQFF
>TRBV4-3|TRBJ2-1|few|.
TGCGCCAGCAGCCAAGAGGGCCGACTAGGGGATGAGCAGTTCTTC
CASSQEGRLGDEQFF
>TRBV4-2|TRBJ1-1|few|.
TGTGCCAGCAGTCTTGGCCGGGAATCCGAAGCTTTCTTT
CASSLGRESEAFF
>TRBV4-3|TRBJ2-2|few|TRBD2
TGCGCCAGCAGCCAAGATCCGCCTAGCGGGAGATGGTCCGGGGAGCTGTTTTTT
CASSQDPPSGRWSGELFF
>TRBV7-9|TRBJ2-7|.|TRBD2
TGTGCCAGCAGCACCGGGACTAGCGGGAGATACGAGCAGTACTTC
CASSTGTSGRYEQYF
>TRBV18|TRBJ2-7|few|.
TGTGCCAGCTCACGGGCCGAGGGGTTCTCCGAGCAGTACTTC
CASSRAEGFSEQYF
>TRBV7-3|TRBJ2-1|.|TRBD2
TGTGCCAGCAGCTTAACGCGGGAGGCCATGGATGAGCAGTTCTTC
CASSLTREAMDEQFF
>TRBV21-1|TRBJ2-5|few|.
TGTGCCAGCAGCATCCGGGACTCGGAAGAGACCCAGTACTTC
CASSIRDSEETQYF
>TRBV5-1|TRBJ2-1|.|TRBD2
TGCGCCAGCAGCCCGGGACTAGCGGGGGAGGAGCAGTTCTTC
CASSPGLAGEEQFF
>TRBV9|TRBJ2-2|.|TRBD1
TGTGCCAGCAGGGCCGCCGGGACAGGGGTAACCGGGGAGCTGTTTTTT
CASRAAGTGVTGELFF
>TRBV11-3|TRBJ2-2|.|TRBD2
TGTGCCAGCAGCCACTGGACTAGCGGGAGAGGGACCGGGGAGCTGTTTTTT
CASSHWTSGRGTGELFF